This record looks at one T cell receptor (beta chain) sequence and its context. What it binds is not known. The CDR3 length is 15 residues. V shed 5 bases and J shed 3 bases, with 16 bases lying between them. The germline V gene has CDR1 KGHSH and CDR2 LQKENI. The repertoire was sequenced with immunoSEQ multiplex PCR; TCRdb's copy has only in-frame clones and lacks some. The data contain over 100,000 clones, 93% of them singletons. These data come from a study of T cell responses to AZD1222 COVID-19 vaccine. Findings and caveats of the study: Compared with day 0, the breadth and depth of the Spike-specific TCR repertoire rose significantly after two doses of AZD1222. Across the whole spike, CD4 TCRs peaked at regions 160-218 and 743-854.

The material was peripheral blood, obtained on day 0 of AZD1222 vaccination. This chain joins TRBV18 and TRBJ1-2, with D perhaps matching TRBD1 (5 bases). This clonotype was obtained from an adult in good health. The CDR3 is CASSTYLGPDYGYTF. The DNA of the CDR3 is TGTGCCAGCTCAACATATTTGGGGCCGGACTATGGCTACACCTTC. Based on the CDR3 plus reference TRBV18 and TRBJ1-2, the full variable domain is NAGVMQNPRHLVRRRGQEARLRCSPMKGHSHVYWYRQLPEEGLKFMVYLQKENIIDESGMPKERFSAEFPKEGPSILRIQQVVRGDSAAYFCASSTYLGPDYGYTFGSGTRLTVV.